These T cell receptor beta chains were read from a single sample in a study of T cell repertoires in aging, cancer and after chemotherapy. Via MiXCR, TCRdb re-called the multiplex PCR reads, giving one row per CDR3 protein. The data show 3,600 or so distinct CDR3 sequences, with 25% to 30% seen just once and about 20% held by the top ten. Sequenced sample: blood. The source of these receptors is a human donor with a solid tumor. The CDR3 runs from the conserved cysteine through the conserved F or W. The D gene is left open where the match is weak. Clone sizes are given selectively: once, few, many, or a class where the clone is expanded.

clone_size: few; v_call: TRBV20-1; d_call: TRBD1; j_call: TRBJ2-5; cdr3_nt: TGCAGTGCTAACAGGGGAGTGGGACACGGAGAGACCCAGTACTTC; cdr3_aa: CSANRGVGHGETQYF
clone_size: NA; v_call: TRBV2; d_call: NA; j_call: TRBJ1-1; cdr3_nt: TGTGCCATCGCGCGGGGTGAAGACACTGAAGCTTTCTTT; cdr3_aa: CAIARGEDTEAFF
clone_size: medium-sized; v_call: TRBV29-1; d_call: NA; j_call: TRBJ1-4; cdr3_nt: TGCAGCGTCCCAACGGGACCTAGGGACGAAAAACTGTTTTTT; cdr3_aa: CSVPTGPRDEKLFF
clone_size: NA; v_call: TRBV5-8; d_call: NA; j_call: TRBJ2-1; cdr3_nt: TGTGCCAGCAAAAAAAATGGCTGGCCGTACAATGAGCAGTTCTTC; cdr3_aa: CASKKNGWPYNEQFF
clone_size: NA; v_call: TRBV6-1; d_call: NA; j_call: TRBJ2-2; cdr3_nt: TGTGCCAGCAGTGAAAAGGCCAGATTCACCGGGGAGCTGTTTTTT; cdr3_aa: CASSEKARFTGELFF
clone_size: medium-sized; v_call: TRBV19; d_call: NA; j_call: TRBJ2-2; cdr3_nt: TGTGCCAGTAGTATAGTCGGCGGGAACACCGGGGAGCTGTTTTTT; cdr3_aa: CASSIVGGNTGELFF
clone_size: NA; v_call: TRBV20-1; d_call: TRBD2; j_call: TRBJ2-2; cdr3_nt: TGCAGTGCTAGTTTACTAGCGTCGAACACCGGGGAGCTGTTTTTT; cdr3_aa: CSASLLASNTGELFF
clone_size: medium-sized; v_call: TRBV6-5; d_call: TRBD2; j_call: TRBJ2-5; cdr3_nt: TGTGCCAGCAGTTCCGGGACTAGCGGTTCTAGCGGGGAGACCCAGTACTTC; cdr3_aa: CASSSGTSGSSGETQYF
clone_size: few; v_call: TRBV7-2; d_call: NA; j_call: TRBJ2-1; cdr3_nt: TGTGCCAGCAGCTTAGTAGGCCCTCCCGGCCCCTACAATGAGCAGTTCTTC; cdr3_aa: CASSLVGPPGPYNEQFF
clone_size: NA; v_call: TRBV5-4; d_call: TRBD1; j_call: TRBJ1-1; cdr3_nt: TGTGCCAGCAGATACAGGGGGCGGTCTTACACTGAAGCTTTCTTT; cdr3_aa: CASRYRGRSYTEAFF
clone_size: NA; v_call: TRBV25-1; d_call: NA; j_call: TRBJ2-2; cdr3_nt: TGTGCCAGCAGTGTCCAGCGGGACACACTGAACACCGGGGAGCTGTTTTTT; cdr3_aa: CASSVQRDTLNTGELFF
clone_size: NA; v_call: TRBV19; d_call: TRBD1; j_call: TRBJ1-5; cdr3_nt: TGTGCCAGTAGTAGGGGACAGTTTAATAGCAATCAGCCCCAGCATTTT; cdr3_aa: CASSRGQFNSNQPQHF
clone_size: NA; v_call: TRBV6-5; d_call: TRBD2; j_call: TRBJ2-2; cdr3_nt: TGTGCCAGCAGTCCACGCCCAAGACTAGCGGGGTTCACCGGGGAGCTGTTTTTT; cdr3_aa: CASSPRPRLAGFTGELFF
clone_size: few; v_call: TRBV19; d_call: NA; j_call: TRBJ1-5; cdr3_nt: TGTGCCAGTAGTAGGTCTACCAACAGGGCCCATCAGCCCCAGCATTTT; cdr3_aa: CASSRSTNRAHQPQHF
clone_size: NA; v_call: TRBV6-5; d_call: NA; j_call: TRBJ1-3; cdr3_nt: TGTGCCAGCAGTTACTCAGGTGGAAACACCATATATTTT; cdr3_aa: CASSYSGGNTIYF
clone_size: NA; v_call: TRBV10-3; d_call: NA; j_call: TRBJ2-2; cdr3_nt: TGTGCCATCAGTATTCGGTCGGACACCGGGGAGCTGTTTTTT; cdr3_aa: CAISIRSDTGELFF
clone_size: few; v_call: TRBV20-1; d_call: NA; j_call: TRBJ2-3; cdr3_nt: TGCAGTATCCGGGACGAGAGCACAGATACGCAGTATTTT; cdr3_aa: CSIRDESTDTQYF
clone_size: few; v_call: TRBV14; d_call: NA; j_call: TRBJ2-1; cdr3_nt: TGTGCCAGCAGCCGTGAGGACAATGAGCAGTTCTTC; cdr3_aa: CASSREDNEQFF
clone_size: medium-sized; v_call: TRBV29-1; d_call: NA; j_call: TRBJ1-2; cdr3_nt: TGCAGCGTTGGAGTTTCAGGGGAATTCTATGGCTACACCTTC; cdr3_aa: CSVGVSGEFYGYTF
clone_size: NA; v_call: TRBV7-3; d_call: TRBD2; j_call: TRBJ2-1; cdr3_nt: TGTGCCAGCAGCTCGACTAGCGGTCCTTACAATGAGCAGTTCTTC; cdr3_aa: CASSSTSGPYNEQFF
clone_size: NA; v_call: TRBV20-1; d_call: TRBD2; j_call: TRBJ2-7; cdr3_nt: TGCAGTGCTAGAGATGCGCTAGCGGACCCCTACGAGCAGTACTTC; cdr3_aa: CSARDALADPYEQYF
clone_size: few; v_call: TRBV18; d_call: TRBD1; j_call: TRBJ2-5; cdr3_nt: TGTGCCAGCTCACCGGGACAGATGTACCAAGAGACCCAGTACTTC; cdr3_aa: CASSPGQMYQETQYF
clone_size: NA; v_call: TRBV29-1; d_call: TRBD2; j_call: TRBJ2-7; cdr3_nt: TGCAGCGTTGAATTATCTAGCGGGAGGCACGAGCAGTACTTC; cdr3_aa: CSVELSSGRHEQYF
clone_size: NA; v_call: TRBV19; d_call: TRBD1; j_call: TRBJ2-7; cdr3_nt: TGTGCCAGTAGTCACCGGACAGGTATCTACGAGCAGTACTTC; cdr3_aa: CASSHRTGIYEQYF
clone_size: NA; v_call: TRBV24-1; d_call: NA; j_call: TRBJ1-1; cdr3_nt: TGTGCCACCAGTGACCGGGCTGGGACTGAAGCTTTCTTT; cdr3_aa: CATSDRAGTEAFF